One and the same sample provided the 6 T cell receptor beta chains below, sequenced in a study of T cell repertoires in cytomegalovirus infection. TCRdb used MiXCR to reprocess the reads, holding one entry per CDR3 protein. The sample contains under 250,000 distinct CDR3 sequences, approximately 7% of which appear only once. The sequenced sample consisted of PBMCs. The receptors originated from a human donor in good health (CMV status not recorded). Some clones in this sample may be carry-over from other donors' samples.

This clonotype showed up many times. V usage is TRBV28 and J usage is TRBJ2-1; D is undetermined. The CDR3 covers 11 residues. Trimming stripped 3 bases from V and 8 bases from J, with 5 bases between. Germline-derived CDR1 and CDR2 are MDHEN and SYDVKM. The CDR3 spells CASSFRDEQFF. In DNA, the CDR3 is TGTGCCAGCAGTTTCAGAGATGAGCAGTTCTTC. The full variable domain, rest sourced from reference TRBV28 and TRBJ2-1, is DVKVTQSSRYLVKRTGEKVFLECVQDMDHENMFWYRQDPGLGLRLIYFSYDVKMKEKGDIPEGYSVSREKKERFSLILESASTNQTSMYLCASSFRDEQFFGPGTRLTVL.

This clonotype came up a few times. CDR3 DNA: TGCAGTGCTATTACTGCGAACTATGGCTACACCTTC. Its translation is CSAITANYGYTF. V and J are TRBV20-1 and TRBJ1-2; the D is unclear. The ends were cut back, 4 bases at V and 2 bases at J, with 8 bases in the middle. Per the germline V gene, CDR1 is DFQATT and CDR2 is SNEGSKA (reference sequence). CDR3 length: 12 residues.

This clonotype was picked up a small number of times. The chain is built from TRBV29-1 and TRBJ2-3; D gene unclear. The CDR3 contains 12 residues. Germline CDR1 and CDR2: SQVTM and ANQGSEA. The V end lost 7 bases, the J end lost 0 bases, and 8 bases lay between the germline ends. The CDR3 is CSARASTDTQYF. The CDR3 DNA sequence: TGCAGCGCCCGAGCTAGCACAGATACGCAGTATTTT.

The table lists this clonotype with many counts. This chain joins TRBV25-1 and TRBJ2-1; tentatively, D is TRBD1 or TRBD2 (5 bases each). The CDR3 has 15 residues. The germline V gene has CDR1 MGHDK and CDR2 SYGVNS. V shed 5 bases and J shed 7 bases, with 18 bases lying between them. The CDR3 spells CASSPLWQGENEQFF. DNA for the CDR3: TGTGCCAGCAGTCCCCTTTGGCAAGGGGAGAATGAGCAGTTCTTC. Combining the CDR3 with reference TRBV25-1 and TRBJ2-1 gives the whole variable domain EADIYQTPRYLVIGTGKKITLECSQTMGHDKMYWYQQDPGMELHLIHYSYGVNSTEKGDLSSESTVSRIRTEHFPLTLESARPSHTSQYLCASSPLWQGENEQFFGPGTRLTVL.

In its sample, this clonotype was seen many times. The V gene is TRBV7-9, the J gene TRBJ2-7; 8 bases align to TRBD2. There are 16 residues in the CDR3. V was clipped by 3 bases and J by 4 bases; unmatched bases: 11. Germline V gene sequence: CDR1 SEHNR, CDR2 FQNEAQ (reference sequence). This CDR3 reads CASSFDLARGDYEQYF. Here the CDR3 DNA reads TGTGCCAGCAGCTTTGATCTGGCGCGGGGGGATTACGAGCAGTACTTC.

This clonotype was counted ten times or more. This rearrangement joins TRBV29-1 to TRBJ2-2; 8 positions match TRBD1. V lost 6 bases to trimming and J lost 4 bases; unmatched junction nucleotides: 7. CDR1 and CDR2 (germline): SQVTM, ANQGSEA. CDR3 size: 14 residues. CDR3 sequence (DNA): TGCAGCGTAAGGGACAGGAGTTTCACCGGGGAGCTGTTTTTT. Residues: CSVRDRSFTGELFF.